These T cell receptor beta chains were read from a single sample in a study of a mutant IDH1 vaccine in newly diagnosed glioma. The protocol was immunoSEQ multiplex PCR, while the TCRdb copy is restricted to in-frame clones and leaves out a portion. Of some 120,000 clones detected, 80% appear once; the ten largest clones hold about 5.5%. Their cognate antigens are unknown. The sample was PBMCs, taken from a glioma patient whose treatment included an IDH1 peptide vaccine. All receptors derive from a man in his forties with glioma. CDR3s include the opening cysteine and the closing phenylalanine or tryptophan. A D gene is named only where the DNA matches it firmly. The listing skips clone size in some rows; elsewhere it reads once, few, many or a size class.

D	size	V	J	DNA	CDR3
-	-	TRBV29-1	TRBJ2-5	TGCAGCGTTGACGTCGGGGAGACCCAGTACTTC	CSVDVGETQYF
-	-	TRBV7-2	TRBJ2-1	TGTGCCAGCAGCTTCAACAGGGACAATGAGCAGTTCTTC	CASSFNRDNEQFF
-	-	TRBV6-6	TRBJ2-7	TGTGCCAGCAGACAGGGACTGACCTACGAGCAGTACTTC	CASRQGLTYEQYF
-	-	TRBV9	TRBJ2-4	TGTGCCAGCAGCGTAGTTAAGGGGGTGGCCAAAAACATTCAGTACTTC	CASSVVKGVAKNIQYF
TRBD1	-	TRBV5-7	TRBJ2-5	TGTGCCAGCACCAGGGACAGGTTCCAAGAGACCCAGTACTTC	CASTRDRFQETQYF
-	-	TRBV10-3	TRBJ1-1	TGTGCCATCAGTGACGGGGGAGGTTCTTCTATAACACTGAGACGGGGAGCTTTCTTT	CAISDGGGSSITLRRGAFF
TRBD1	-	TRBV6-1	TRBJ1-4	TGTGCCAGCAGTGACCCGACAGGGTTGCAACTGTTTTTT	CASSDPTGLQLFF
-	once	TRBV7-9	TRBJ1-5	TGTGCCAGCAGCTTAAAAGGTGTCAGGGATAGCAATCAGCCCCAGCATTTT	CASSLKGVRDSNQPQHF
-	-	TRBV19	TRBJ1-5	TGTGCCGGTGGGAGAAGTCAGCCCCAGCATTTT	CAGGRSQPQHF
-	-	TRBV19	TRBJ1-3	TGTGCCAGTAACGGGCCTGGCTCTGGAAACACCATATATTTT	CASNGPGSGNTIYF
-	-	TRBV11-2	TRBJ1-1	TGTGCCAGCAGCTGGGGGATGAACACTGAAGCTTTCTTT	CASSWGMNTEAFF
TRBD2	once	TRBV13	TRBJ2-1	TGTGCCAGCAGCCCAGTCACCGGGACTAGCGGTTACAATGAGCAGTTCTTC	CASSPVTGTSGYNEQFF
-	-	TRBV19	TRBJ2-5	TGTGCCACCGCCCCGACGTACACCCAAGAGACCCAGTACTTC	CATAPTYTQETQYF
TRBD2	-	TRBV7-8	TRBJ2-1	TGTGCCAGCAGCTTGGGTGGACTAGCGGGAGGTGAGCAGTTCTTC	CASSLGGLAGGEQFF
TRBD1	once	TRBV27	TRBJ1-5	TGTGCCAGCAGCACAACCCCCTTCGGACAGGGGAAAGTAGGGGTTCAGCCCCAGCATTTT	CASSTTPFGQGKVGVQPQHF
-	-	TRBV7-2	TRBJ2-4	TGTGCCAGCGCCCCTTCGGACAGGGCGCGGGGGGCCAAAAACATTCAGTACTTC	CASAPSDRARGAKNIQYF
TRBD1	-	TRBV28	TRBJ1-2	TGTGCCACCCCAGGGGGGGAGCCCTATGGCTACACCTTC	CATPGGEPYGYTF